The 3 T cell receptor beta chains reported below all come from one sample, sequenced in a study of T cells after yellow fever vaccination. TCRdb re-derived calls from the 5' RACE reads in MiXCR, one entry per CDR3 protein. The repertoire holds under 250,000 distinct CDR3 sequences, around 7% seen once, with 0.85% in the top ten. The sample consisted of CD4+ T cells sorted from PBMCs, taken 15 days after the yellow fever booster vaccination. The source is a man aged 30-40 years who received the YFV17D yellow fever vaccine.

This clonotype occurred a few times. The rearrangement links TRBV6-2 or TRBV6-3 to TRBJ2-7, with 9 bases aligning to TRBD1. The CDR3 has 15 amino acids. Looked up from germline, CDR1 is MNHEY and CDR2 is SVGEGT. V was pared by 2 bases and J by 3 bases, with 5 bases of the junction left unmatched. In DNA form, the CDR3 reads TGTGCCAGCAGTTACCGGGACAGGGCCTTCTACGAGCAGTACTTC. Residues: CASSYRDRAFYEQYF.

This clonotype showed up many times. The chain couples TRBV29-1 to TRBJ2-1; 7 nucleotides match TRBD2. CDR1 SQVTM and CDR2 ANQGSEA come from the germline V gene. CDR3 size: 15 residues. After removal of 1 base from V and 10 bases from J, the junction contained 13 bases not matched to a gene. CDR3 in DNA: TGCAGCGTTGAAGTCGGGAGGCCTCTAGCTGACGAGCAGTTCTTC. It yields the protein CSVEVGRPLADEQFF.

This clonotype has at least ten counts. The CDR3 is CASSFDSYEQYF. CDR3 DNA sequence: TGCGCCAGCTCCTTTGACTCCTACGAGCAGTACTTC. The chain combines TRBV5-1 with TRBJ2-7; D unclear. Trimming stripped 7 bases from V and 0 bases from J, with 8 bases between. From germline, CDR1 is SGHRS and CDR2 YFSETQ. CDR3 length: 12 residues.